The T cell receptor beta chain under discussion was sequenced for a study of blood T cell repertoires in COVID-19. Whole-study context: The samples span acute and convalescent COVID-19 from the United States, Italy and Spain. PBMCs, B-cell-depleted T cells, or T cells were the source of the cDNA or gDNA that made up the material.

Patients in Seattle were enrolled during active infection, then followed longitudinally. The CDR3 sequence is 14 residues long. V lost 6 bases and J 2 bases, leaving 11 bases between the germline ends. Germline V gene lookup returns CDR1 MRHNA and CDR2 SNTAGT. The data were produced by immunoSEQ multiplex PCR, yet TCRdb's version contains in-frame clones alone and is incomplete. This sample has nearly 70,000 clones; roughly 85% occur once, and the top ten carry more than 3%. Sequencing was carried out using peripheral blood. The chain has TRBV6-4 and TRBJ2-1; D may be TRBD2 (5 bases). The sequence was collected from a woman aged 50 to 60 with COVID-19, enrolled during active disease. Written as DNA, the CDR3 is TGTGCCAGCAGACTGGACTCCGCCTACAATGAGCAGTTCTTC. It yields the protein CASRLDSAYNEQFF.